These 30 T cell receptor beta chains originate from one sample sequenced in a study of response to subunit inactivated influenza vaccine. MiXCR, applied by TCRdb to the RT-PCR reads, yields one record per CDR3 protein. The data hold 500,000 or so distinct CDR3 sequences, with approximately 15% observed a single time. The starting material was CD4+ T cells sorted from PBMCs, obtained less than 30 months after vaccination. All receptors derive from a man in his fifties or sixties who received an inactivated influenza vaccine.

The chain joins TRBV12-3 or TRBV12-4 to TRBJ2-2, with a possible D match to TRBD1 (5 bases). The CDR3 consists of 16 residues. Trimming shortened V by 3 bases and J by 0 bases, and 11 bases separated the two germline ends. CDR3 protein: CASSFLGPANTGELFF. The CDR3 region has the DNA TGTGCCAGCAGTTTTTTGGGGCCCGCGAACACCGGGGAGCTGTTTTTT.

J is TRBJ2-7 and V is TRBV6-5; no clear D gene. The germline gives CDR1 MNHEY, CDR2 SVGAGI. The CDR3 has 17 amino acids. With 0 bases removed from V and 3 bases from J, the gap between germline ends came to 18 bases. The CDR3 loop reads CASSYSPSQLKLYEQYF. The CDR3 bases are TGTGCCAGCAGTTACTCCCCGTCACAACTGAAACTCTACGAGCAGTACTTC.

The chain joins TRBV2 to TRBJ2-3; TRBD1 agrees at 9 bases. Germline trimming cut 11 bases from V and 6 bases from J; bases unmatched to any gene: 9. The germline V gene has CDR1 SNHLY and CDR2 FYNNEI. There are 13 residues in the CDR3. The CDR3 bases are TGTGCCGACAAACAGGGGGCAGGGGATACGCAGTATTTT. Its translation: CADKQGAGDTQYF.

The V gene is TRBV9, the J gene TRBJ2-7; 8 positions agree with TRBD2. CDR1 and CDR2 (germline): SGDLS, YYNGEE. The CDR3 has 16 amino acids. Trimming at V came to 0 bases and at J to 0 bases, leaving 5 bases not matched to a gene. The CDR3 region is CASSVASSGSSYEQYF. In DNA form, the CDR3 reads TGTGCCAGCAGCGTAGCGTCAAGCGGGAGCTCCTACGAGCAGTACTTC.

About this clonotype itself: The missing conserved phenylalanine or tryptophan at the end of this CDR3 makes a read error likely. Because the CDR3's place on the DNA is in doubt, the DNA is left out and the CDR3 is given as listed by TCRdb. This chain uses TRBV27 with TRBJ2-5; the D call in the table, TRBD2, was not verified against the DNA. The CDR3 comprises 12 residues, both ends counted. The germline V gene encodes CDR1 MNHEY and CDR2 SMNVEV (reference sequence). This CDR3 reads CASSPGTSGGAA.

This clonotype was observed a few times. The rearrangement uses TRBV12-3 or TRBV12-4 and TRBJ2-7, with TRBD1 identical over 9 bases. J gave up 4 bases and V 6 bases, and 7 bases lay outside the gene matches. CDR3 length: 14 residues. CDR3 in DNA: TGTGCCAGCAGGAGGTTAGGACAGGGGTACGAGCAGTACTTC. This codes for CASRRLGQGYEQYF.

This rearrangement joins TRBV20-1 to TRBJ2-1, with TRBD2 as a possible D gene (5 bases). CDR3 length equals 13 residues. The V gene lost 2 bases and the J gene lost 7 bases, with 12 bases spanning the gap. From germline, CDR1 is DFQATT and CDR2 SNEGSKA (reference sequence). CDR3 bases: TGCAGTGCTAGAAAATCTAGCTATAATGAGCAGTTCTTC. It yields the protein CSARKSSYNEQFF.

The table lists this clonotype with many counts. This rearrangement joins TRBV20-1 to TRBJ2-1; 11 nucleotides match TRBD2. The J segment lost 16 bases and the V segment lost 4 bases, leaving 12 bases of the junction unmatched. Germline V lookup: CDR1 DFQATT, CDR2 SNEGSKA (reference sequence). The CDR3 contains 13 residues. The CDR3 protein is CSANLQTSGKYFF. Here the CDR3 DNA reads TGCAGTGCTAACCTCCAGACTAGCGGGAAATATTTCTTC.

The V gene is TRBV5-1, the J gene TRBJ2-1, with D hard to call. The CDR3 consists of 15 residues. The V end was cut by 1 base, the J end by 7 bases, with 15 bases between. The germline V gene encodes CDR1 SGHRS and CDR2 YFSETQ. Here the CDR3 DNA reads TGCGCCAGCAGCTTGCTGCAAACATCGAAGAATGAGCAGTTCTTC. Translated, it gives CASSLLQTSKNEQFF.

The rearrangement links TRBV28 to TRBJ1-5, with D uncertain. Trimming removed 3 bases at V and 5 bases at J, with 2 bases between. Germline CDR1 is MDHEN and CDR2 is SYDVKM. This CDR3 comprises 11 residues. CDR3 bases: TGTGCCAGCAGTTTTCATCAGCCCCAGCATTTT. Translating gives CASSFHQPQHF. Drawing the rest from reference TRBV28 and TRBJ1-5, the complete variable domain is DVKVTQSSRYLVKRTGEKVFLECVQDMDHENMFWYRQDPGLGLRLIYFSYDVKMKEKGDIPEGYSVSREKKERFSLILESASTNQTSMYLCASSFHQPQHFGDGTRLSIL.

This clonotype was found a few times. The chain employs TRBV7-2 and TRBJ2-5, with D maybe TRBD2 (6 bases). There are 13 residues in the CDR3. Germline loops: CDR1 SGHTA, CDR2 FQGNSA. V lost 4 bases and J lost 10, with 16 bases in between. The CDR3 is CASSSLAARDQYF. CDR3 bases: TGTGCCAGCAGCTCGTTAGCGGCCAGGGACCAGTACTTC.

The V and J genes are TRBV7-9 and TRBJ1-1, with 7 bases identical to TRBD1. CDR3 length equals 14 residues. Germline V gives CDR1 SEHNR, CDR2 FQNEAQ (reference sequence). The ends lost 6 bases at V and 1 base at J; junction bases unmatched: 5. The CDR3 DNA reads TGTGCCAGCAGAACAGGGGACTGGAACACTGAAGCTTTCTTT. The encoded protein is CASRTGDWNTEAFF.

This chain uses TRBV5-6 with TRBJ1-2; D is possibly TRBD1 (5 bases). The CDR3 is made up of 14 amino acids. Germline V gene sequence: CDR1 SGHDT, CDR2 YYEEEE. The V gene lost 3 bases and the J gene lost 3 bases, with 12 bases spanning the gap. The CDR3 is CASSSEMGDYGYTF. CDR3 nucleotides: TGTGCCAGCAGCTCCGAAATGGGGGACTATGGCTACACCTTC. The variable domain in full, completed from reference TRBV5-6 and TRBJ1-2, reads DAGVTQSPTHLIKTRGQQVTLRCSPKSGHDTVSWYQQALGQGPQFIFQYYEEEERQRGNFPDRFSGHQFPNYSSELNVNALLLGDSALYLCASSSEMGDYGYTFGSGTRLTVV.

The CDR3 spells CASSPITGQGGIRTEAFF. CDR3 DNA: TGTGCCAGCTCACCCATAACGGGACAGGGCGGGATTAGAACTGAAGCTTTCTTT. V gene TRBV18 combines with J gene TRBJ1-1; 9 nucleotides agree with TRBD1. The length of the CDR3 is 18 residues. Per germline, CDR1 KGHSH and CDR2 LQKENI. V dropped 3 bases and J dropped 5; count of bases not matched to a gene: 16.

This clonotype was recorded at least ten times. The gene calls are TRBV20-1 and TRBJ2-3, with D hard to call. From germline, CDR1 is DFQATT and CDR2 SNEGSKA (reference sequence). V was trimmed by 3 bases and J by 2 bases, leaving 12 bases between them. The CDR3 has 14 amino acids. CDR3: CSASLGVYTDTQYF. Written as DNA, the CDR3 is TGCAGTGCTAGTCTTGGGGTGTACACAGATACGCAGTATTTT.

The rearrangement uses TRBV5-1 and TRBJ2-3, with no clear D. The V gene lost 1 base and the J gene lost 0 bases, with 12 bases spanning the gap. CDR3 size: 16 residues. Germline assignment: CDR1 SGHRS and CDR2 YFSETQ. For the CDR3, the DNA is TGCGCCAGCAGCTTGATTTCTGTCCAGAGCACAGATACGCAGTATTTT. Translating it yields CASSLISVQSTDTQYF.

This clonotype was observed a handful of times. The rearrangement uses TRBV5-1 and TRBJ2-1; D assignment may be TRBD1 or TRBD2 (6 bases each). Per the germline V gene, CDR1 is SGHRS and CDR2 is YFSETQ. The CDR3 extends over 14 amino acids. The germline V and J ends were trimmed by 3 bases and 7 bases, with 14 bases remaining between them. The CDR3 reads CASSSRGQGNEQFF. The CDR3 nucleotides are TGCGCCAGCAGCTCGCGGGGCCAGGGGAATGAGCAGTTCTTC.

This clonotype showed up just a few times. This chain joins TRBV5-1 and TRBJ2-1; 13 nucleotides line up with TRBD2. J gave up 0 bases and V 5 bases, and 14 bases lay outside the gene matches. The germline gives CDR1 SGHRS, CDR2 YFSETQ. The CDR3 length is 20 residues. The CDR3: CASSSTSGGAMGSSYNEQFF. The CDR3 nucleotides are TGCGCCAGCAGTTCCACTAGCGGGGGGGCGATGGGAAGCTCCTACAATGAGCAGTTCTTC.

This clonotype showed up many times. The chain carries TRBV11-2 and TRBJ1-3; D is perhaps TRBD1 (5 bases). The CDR3 spans 15 residues. V gave up 3 bases and J gave up 2 bases, with 11 bases separating them. CDR1 is SGHAT and CDR2 is FQNNGV in the germline V gene. CDR3 amino acids: CASSFRGIPGNTIYF. CDR3 DNA: TGTGCCAGCAGCTTCCGGGGGATCCCTGGAAACACCATATATTTT. Together with reference TRBV11-2 and TRBJ1-3, the CDR3 gives the full variable domain: EAGVAQSPRYKIIEKRQSVAFWCNPISGHATLYWYQQILGQGPKLLIQFQNNGVVDDSQLPKDRFSAERLKGVDSTLKIQPAKLEDSAVYLCASSFRGIPGNTIYFGEGSWLTVV.

This clonotype came up a few times. This chain joins TRBV29-1 and TRBJ1-1; 8 bases map to TRBD1. Trimming at V came to 7 bases and at J to 4 bases, leaving 8 bases not matched to a gene. CDR1 is SQVTM, CDR2 ANQGSEA, per germline. CDR3 length: 13 amino acids. CDR3 sequence: CSALTGARTEAFF. The CDR3 DNA is TGCAGCGCTCTGACAGGGGCGCGCACTGAAGCTTTCTTT.

The chain uses TRBV7-9 and TRBJ2-7; 9 nucleotides line up with TRBD2. Germline assignment: CDR1 SEHNR and CDR2 FQNEAQ (reference sequence). Unmatched junction bases numbered 12, after V lost 4 bases and J lost 2 bases. The CDR3 sequence is 17 residues long. The CDR3 spells CASSSRSPGLAPYEQYF. CDR3 DNA: TGTGCCAGCAGCTCCCGATCCCCGGGACTAGCCCCCTACGAGCAGTACTTC.

The chain combines TRBV7-9 with TRBJ2-1; TRBD1 matches at 8 bases. CDR3 length equals 15 residues. Unmatched junction bases numbered 8, after V lost 3 bases and J lost 7 bases. Germline CDR1 and CDR2: SEHNR and FQNEAQ (reference sequence). CDR3 loop: CASSFSGGAGNEQFF. CDR3 in DNA: TGTGCCAGCAGCTTCTCAGGGGGCGCGGGGAATGAGCAGTTCTTC.

This clonotype was observed a handful of times. V and J are TRBV6-6 and TRBJ2-1, with D possibly called TRBD1 or TRBD2 (5 bases each). The ends were cut back, 4 bases at V and 15 bases at J, with 16 bases in the middle. This CDR3 region has 12 residues. Germline V gene lookup returns CDR1 MNHNY and CDR2 SVGAGI (reference sequence). The CDR3 region is CASSSARDRGFF. The CDR3 DNA reads TGTGCCAGCAGTTCCGCCCGGGACCGGGGGTTCTTC.

This clonotype occurred a few times. The V and J genes are TRBV12-3 or TRBV12-4 and TRBJ1-3; possibly TRBD1 for D (5 bases). The CDR3 spans 13 residues. Trimming removed 3 bases from V and 3 bases from J, with 6 bases in between. As DNA, the CDR3 is TGTGCCAGCAGTTTCGGGGGTGGAAACACCATATATTTT. It translates to CASSFGGGNTIYF.

This clonotype was seen a few times. The chain combines TRBV5-1 with TRBJ2-2; 8 bases line up with TRBD2. The germline gives CDR1 SGHRS, CDR2 YFSETQ. V shed 4 bases, J shed 4 bases, and the junction held 6 bases outside the gene matches. CDR3 size: 15 residues. As DNA, the CDR3 is TGCGCCAGCAGCGAAAGCGGGGGAGTCACCGGGGAGCTGTTTTTT. It codes for CASSESGGVTGELFF. The whole variable domain, remainder taken from reference TRBV5-1 and TRBJ2-2, is KAGVTQTPRYLIKTRGQQVTLSCSPISGHRSVSWYQQTPGQGLQFLFEYFSETQRNKGNFPGRFSGRQFSNSRSEMNVSTLELGDSALYLCASSESGGVTGELFFGEGSRLTVL.

The CDR3 loop is CASSFSPRIEPLHF. The DNA for the CDR3 is TGTGCCAGCAGTTTTTCCCCCCGAATTGAACCCCTCCACTTT. V is TRBV6-5 and J is TRBJ1-6; D call uncertain. Germline CDR1 MNHEY, CDR2 SVGAGI. The V end was cut by 4 bases, the J end by 12 bases, with 16 bases between. This CDR3 has 14 residues.

The J gene is TRBJ2-2, the V gene TRBV4-2; D not certain. Between the trimmed V and J ends, which lost 4 bases and 7 bases, there was a span of 16 bases. The germline CDR1 and CDR2 sequences are LGHNA and YNFKEQ. This CDR3 comprises 15 residues. The CDR3 spells CASSPRPKQDGELFF. In DNA form, the CDR3 reads TGTGCCAGCAGCCCCCGACCGAAGCAAGACGGGGAGCTGTTTTTT.

The chain links TRBV10-3 to TRBJ2-7; 8 bases fit TRBD1. This CDR3 has 14 amino acids. Germline CDR1 and CDR2: ENHRY and SYGVKD. J lost 3 bases, V lost 6 bases, and 7 bases had no gene match. This chain's CDR3 is CAIRRTGQGYEQYF. CDR3 DNA: TGTGCCATCAGAAGAACCGGACAGGGCTACGAGCAGTACTTC.

A word on this clonotype: This may stem from a read error, because a much larger clone lies one nucleotide away. The rearrangement links TRBV12-3 or TRBV12-4 to TRBJ2-5; D uncertain. The CDR3 length is 12 residues. The CDR3 sequence: CAGSLSKETQYF. In DNA form, the CDR3 reads TGTGCCGGCAGTTTATCCAAGGAGACCCAGTACTTC.

This clonotype was observed many times. This CDR3 reads CASSQDILLRGYNEQFF. The CDR3 DNA sequence: TGTGCCAGCAGCCAAGATATTCTTCTTCGAGGGTACAATGAGCAGTTCTTC. The chain uses TRBV3-1 and TRBJ2-1; TRBD2 might be the D (5 bases). The CDR3 has 17 residues. Deletions cut 0 bases from V and 4 bases from J, with 16 bases between. In germline, CDR1 is LGHDT, CDR2 YNNKEL (reference sequence).